This is a list of T cell receptor beta chains from one sample in a study of cytomegalovirus exposure and HLA in healthy donors. TCRdb keeps only in-frame clones here, not all; method: immunoSEQ multiplex PCR. This table has around 160,000 clones, almost 80% appearing once. What was sequenced was PBMCs. These receptors all come from a male donor in good health and CMV-seronegative. The CDR3 runs from the conserved cysteine through the conserved F or W. Each record gives: clone size, J gene, D gene, V gene, CDR3 DNA, CDR3 protein. A D gene is named only where the DNA matches it firmly. The listing skips clone size in some rows; elsewhere it reads once, few, many or a size class.

>-|TRBJ2-2|TRBD1|TRBV5-5
TGTGCCAGCAGCCGTGACGAGACAGGGGCCGGGGAGCTGTTTTTT
CASSRDETGAGELFF
>few|TRBJ1-3|TRBD1|TRBV7-2
TGTGCCAGCAGCTTAGGACAGGGGGCTGGAAACACCATATATTTT
CASSLGQGAGNTIYF
>-|TRBJ1-2|-|TRBV5-6
TGTGCCAGCAGCCCACGGGGGGAAGACTATGGCTACACCTTC
CASSPRGEDYGYTF
>-|TRBJ2-7|TRBD1|TRBV15
TGTGCCACCAGCAGAGCTACAGGGGGCTACGAGCAGTACTTC
CATSRATGGYEQYF
>-|TRBJ2-7|TRBD2|TRBV2
TGTGCCAGCAGTGAAGTAAAAAGTAGGGGGGGCCCAGGCGGGAGGACGTCCTACGAGCAGTACTTC
CASSEVKSRGGPGGRTSYEQYF
>few|TRBJ1-1|TRBD1|TRBV5-6
TGTGCCAGCAGCCTCCGGGACAGTGAAGCTTTCTTT
CASSLRDSEAFF
>-|TRBJ1-2|-|TRBV18
TGTGCCAGCTCAAGGACAGAGGCTAACTATGGCTACACCTTC
CASSRTEANYGYTF
>-|TRBJ2-1|TRBD1|TRBV20-1
TGCAGTGCTAACAGGGGAAGTGAGCAGTTCTTC
CSANRGSEQFF
>few|TRBJ2-3|-|TRBV15
TGTGCCACCAGCAGAGGACAGACTAGCACAGATACGCAGTATTTT
CATSRGQTSTDTQYF
>-|TRBJ2-3|-|TRBV4-3
TGCGCCAGCAGCCAAGGGGCAGGGGGGACAGATACGCAGTATTTT
CASSQGAGGTDTQYF
>-|TRBJ1-1|-|TRBV5-1
TGCGCCAGCAAACTTTCGAACACTGAAGCTTTCTTT
CASKLSNTEAFF
>-|TRBJ2-3|-|TRBV7-3
TGTGCCAGCAGCTTAATGCAGTCGGGAGATACGCAGTATTTT
CASSLMQSGDTQYF
>-|TRBJ1-2|-|TRBV5-6
TGTGCCAGCAGCTTGGGGTCCAGGGATGGCTACACCTTC
CASSLGSRDGYTF
>-|TRBJ2-6|-|TRBV5-6
TGTGCCAGCAGCCGGGGGTCTGGGGCCAACGTCCTGACTTTC
CASSRGSGANVLTF
>few|TRBJ1-1|-|TRBV10-3
TGTGCCATCAGTGGAGAGATGAACACTGAAGCTTTCTTT
CAISGEMNTEAFF
>-|TRBJ2-5|-|TRBV27
TGTGCCAGCAGTCCACGACAGGCCTCGTCGGCCCAGTACTTC
CASSPRQASSAQYF
>-|TRBJ2-3|TRBD1|TRBV5-1
TGCGCCAGCAGCCCACAGGGGGCGGACACAGATACGCAGTATTTT
CASSPQGADTDTQYF
>few|TRBJ2-5|-|TRBV7-2
TGTGCCAGCAGCTTGGCAGGGGTAGAGACCCAGTACTTC
CASSLAGVETQYF
>-|TRBJ2-7|-|TRBV27
TGTGCCAGCAGCATTTTGACTGGCTCCTACGAGCAGTACTTC
CASSILTGSYEQYF
>-|TRBJ1-5|-|TRBV28
TGTGCCAGCAGTTTAGACCAGGGTAATCAGCCCCAGCATTTT
CASSLDQGNQPQHF
>-|TRBJ2-1|-|TRBV5-6
TGTGCCAGCAGCTTGGGGGGACTGACGATCTATGGCAGTGAGCAGTTCTTC
CASSLGGLTIYGSEQFF
>-|TRBJ2-3|TRBD2|TRBV5-1
TGCGCCAGCAGCCTAAGACCGGGACTAGCGGGAGGAGATACGCAGTATTTT
CASSLRPGLAGGDTQYF
>-|TRBJ2-7|-|TRBV6-5
TGTGCCAGCAAACCGGGACTCACCAACTACGAGCAGTACTTC
CASKPGLTNYEQYF
>-|TRBJ1-5|TRBD1|TRBV29-1
TGCAGCGTTGTATCAGGGGGCGGAAATCAGCCCCAGCATTTT
CSVVSGGGNQPQHF
>few|TRBJ2-1|TRBD2|TRBV9
TGTGCCAGCAGCGTAGGTACTAGCGGGGCCTACAATGAGCAGTTCTTC
CASSVGTSGAYNEQFF
>-|TRBJ1-2|-|TRBV10-3
TGTGCCATCAGTGAGCAGGAGGTGTATGGCTACACCTTC
CAISEQEVYGYTF
>-|TRBJ2-1|-|TRBV4-2
TGTGCCAGCAGCCAAGGCGGGGAGGACAATGAGCAGTTCTTC
CASSQGGEDNEQFF
>-|TRBJ2-1|TRBD1|TRBV27
TGTGCCAGCACCCGACAGGGGGACTACAATGAGCAGTTCTTC
CASTRQGDYNEQFF
>once|TRBJ1-5|-|TRBV4-1
TGCGCCAGCAGCCAAGGGCAGGCCAGGGGTAATCAGCCCCAGCATTTT
CASSQGQARGNQPQHF
>-|TRBJ2-5|-|TRBV30
TGTGCCTGGAGTGTTACAGGTGGGGAGACCCAGTACTTC
CAWSVTGGETQYF
>-|TRBJ2-7|-|TRBV15
TGTGCCACCGATATGGGGCGATTCTCCTACGAGCAGTACTTC
CATDMGRFSYEQYF
>-|TRBJ2-7|-|TRBV6-5
TGTGCCAGCAGCAACATAAGGGGCGAGCAGTACTTC
CASSNIRGEQYF
>-|TRBJ2-7|-|TRBV19
TGTGCCAGTAGCCACGGACCCGGGAGTTCCTACGAGCAGTACTTC
CASSHGPGSSYEQYF
>-|TRBJ2-3|-|TRBV7-3
TGTGCCAGCAGCTTAACAGGCAGGGCGGTTTTCGGCACAGATACGCAGTATTTT
CASSLTGRAVFGTDTQYF
>few|TRBJ2-5|-|TRBV5-1
TGCGCCAGCAGCTTGGGCGTTGTTCCTCAAGAGACCCAGTACTTC
CASSLGVVPQETQYF
>once|TRBJ1-2|TRBD1|TRBV6-5
TGTGCCAGCAGTTTCGGACAGGGTCAAGATGGCTACACCTTC
CASSFGQGQDGYTF
>-|TRBJ2-5|TRBD2|TRBV7-3
TGTGCCAGCAGCTTGTTGGGCGGGAGTACGGAGACCCAGTACTTC
CASSLLGGSTETQYF
>-|TRBJ1-1|-|TRBV6-5
TGTGCCAGCAGTTCCCAGACAGGAGCCACTGAAGCTTTCTTT
CASSSQTGATEAFF
>-|TRBJ1-4|-|TRBV4-3
TGCGCCAGCAGCCAAGAGACCGGGGGGAATGCTAATGAAAAACTGTTTTTT
CASSQETGGNANEKLFF
>once|TRBJ2-5|TRBD2|TRBV25-1
TGTGCCAGCAGTGGCGCCCTTAGCGGGAGGTTTTTGAAAGAGACCCAGTACTTC
CASSGALSGRFLKETQYF
>-|TRBJ1-2|-|TRBV2
TGTGCTCAGGAGGGCAGCCCTCGGGGCTACACCTTC
CAQEGSPRGYTF
>-|TRBJ2-2|-|TRBV6-5
TGTGCCAGCAGTTACCGGACCGGGGAGCTGTTTTTT
CASSYRTGELFF
>few|TRBJ1-2|-|TRBV10-3
TGTGCCATGGGAATACAGGGTAACTATGGCTACACCTTC
CAMGIQGNYGYTF
>-|TRBJ2-1|-|TRBV7-2
TGTGCCAGCAGCTTAGTGGCAGGGGGAGGTACAATCAATGAGCAGTTCTTC
CASSLVAGGGTINEQFF
>few|TRBJ2-6|TRBD2|TRBV29-1
TGCAGCGCTATGGGACTAGCGAGGGACTCTGGGGCCAACGTCCTGACTTTC
CSAMGLARDSGANVLTF